Sequencing of this TCR beta chain was carried out in a study of technical replicates of blood from a few donors. The V gene lost 0 bases and the J gene lost 2 bases, with 20 bases spanning the gap. The length of the CDR3 is 18 residues. Germline V CDR1 and CDR2: LGHNA, YSLEER. Clones were read by immunoSEQ multiplex PCR, and TCRdb kept only the in-frame ones, dropping some. The table includes about 59,000 clones, approximately 92% detected once. Sequences were obtained from PBMCs. The clonotype was recovered from a human donor in good health. Some clones in this sample may be carry-over from other donors' samples. The chain couples TRBV4-3 to TRBJ2-7; perhaps TRBD1 as D (6 bases). CDR3 sequence: CASSQEKAGVKGAYEQYF. The CDR3 DNA sequence: TGCGCCAGCAGCCAAGAGAAGGCAGGGGTAAAGGGGGCCTACGAGCAGTACTTC.